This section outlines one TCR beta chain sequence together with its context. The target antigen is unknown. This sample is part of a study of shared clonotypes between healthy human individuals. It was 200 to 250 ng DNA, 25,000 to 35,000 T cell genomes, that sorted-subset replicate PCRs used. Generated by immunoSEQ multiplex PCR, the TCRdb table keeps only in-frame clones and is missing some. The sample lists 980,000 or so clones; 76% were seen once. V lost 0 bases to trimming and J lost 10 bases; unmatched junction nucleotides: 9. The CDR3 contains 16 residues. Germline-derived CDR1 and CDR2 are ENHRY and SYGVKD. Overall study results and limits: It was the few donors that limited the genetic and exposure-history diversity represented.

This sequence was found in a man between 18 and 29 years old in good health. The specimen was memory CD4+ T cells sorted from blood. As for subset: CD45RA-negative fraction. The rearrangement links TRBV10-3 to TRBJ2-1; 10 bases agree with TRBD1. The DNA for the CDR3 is TGTGCCATCAGTGAGTCCGGGACAGGGGCCTCGGGGGAGCAGTTCTTC. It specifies CAISESGTGASGEQFF.